This T cell receptor (beta chain) stems from a study of early T cells in non-severe SARS-CoV-2 infection. Study-level background: Alpha and beta chains were unpaired, from unsorted whole-blood bulk RNA.

Study-wide points: Lookups in VDJdb leaned toward anti-spike CD8 responses and missed private and CD4 specificities.

Ten or more counts support this clonotype. Its specificity is unknown. The protocol attached unique molecular identifiers to individual cDNA molecules. TCRdb used MiXCR to reprocess the 5' RACE reads, holding one entry per CDR3 protein. The sample lists about 110,000 distinct CDR3 sequences, 12% occurring once. This CDR3 has 17 amino acids. Germline values: CDR1 SEHNR, CDR2 FQNEAQ (reference sequence). After removal of 1 base from V and 2 bases from J, the junction contained 7 bases not matched to a gene. The chain joins TRBV7-9 to TRBJ2-5; TRBD1 matches 10 bases. This receptor was identified in an adult who was a healthcare worker with PCR-confirmed SARS-CoV-2 infection or an uninfected control (not recorded which). The sequenced sample consisted of whole blood. CDR3 sequence reads: CASSLEGQGPRQETQYF. CDR3 DNA: TGTGCCAGCAGCTTAGAGGGACAGGGGCCCCGGCAAGAGACCCAGTACTTC.